Presented here are 13 T cell receptor beta chains from one specimen sequenced in a study of T cell clonality in common variable immunodeficiency. Antigen specificity for these receptors is unknown. Libraries were prepared by immunoSEQ multiplex PCR; TCRdb keeps only in-frame clonotypes and omits some of them. The sample shows over 30,000 clones, no singletons; the ten largest hold less than 7%. Study outcomes and limitations: Reportedly, TCR beta sequences from common variable immunodeficiency showed fewer deletions and N-nucleotide insertions.

The sequenced material came from peripheral blood mononuclear cells. The receptors derive from a human donor with common variable immunodeficiency.

With regard to this clone: The read gets to within 3 residues of the CDR3 end, and the germline J gene fills in the rest. The genes are TRBV7-9 and TRBJ2-1; 7 bases are a match to TRBD2. The length of the CDR3 is 14 residues. Losses at the gene ends were 5 bases for V and 9 bases for J; bases not matched to a gene: 10. Germline CDR1 and CDR2: SEHNR and FQNEAQ (reference sequence). The CDR3 region is CASSLGRASGEQFF. CDR3 bases read: TGTGCCAGCAGCCTAGGGAGGGCCTCTGGTGAG. The variable domain in full, with the rest retrieved from reference TRBV7-9 and TRBJ2-1, is DTGVSQNPRHKITKRGQNVTFRCDPISEHNRLYWYRQTLGQGPEFLTYFQNEAQLEKSRLLSDRFSAERPKGSFSTLEIQRTEQGDSAMYLCASSLGRASGEQFFGPGTRLTVL.

Remarks on this clone: Coverage ceases 3 residues before the CDR3 finishes, and the germline J gene fills in the end. The chain uses TRBV7-3 and TRBJ2-3; D is possibly TRBD1 (5 bases). Germline lookup yields CDR1 SGHTA and CDR2 FQGTGA. The CDR3 is 13 amino acids. The V and J ends lost 6 bases and 8 bases respectively, with 15 bases between them. CDR3 sequence reads: CASSPRGDRTQYF. Partial CDR3 DNA: TGTGCCAGCAGTCCAAGGGGTGACCGTACG.

This clone was counted a few times. The read terminates 3 residues ahead of where the CDR3 ends, so the germline J gene completes it. The chain links TRBV7-2 to TRBJ2-7; TRBD1 is a possible D gene (6 bases). Germline assignment: CDR1 SGHTA and CDR2 FQGNSA. V was pared by 4 bases and J by 3 bases, with 13 bases between. The CDR3 is 14 amino acids. The sequenced CDR3 bases are TGTGCCAGCAGCTCCGGGTCCAGGGGCTACGAG. Translation: CASSSGSRGYE. The whole CDR3 protein is CASSSGSRGYEQYF. Combining the CDR3 with reference TRBV7-2 and TRBJ2-7 gives the whole variable domain GAGVSQSPSNKVTEKGKDVELRCDPISGHTALYWYRQSLGQGLEFLIYFQGNSAPDKSGLPSDRFSAERTGGSVSTLTIQRTQQEDSAVYLCASSSGSRGYEQYFGPGTRLTVT.

Relative to its sample, this clone is medium-sized (0.01 to 0.1%). The read ends 3 residues before the CDR3 terminus; that terminus is restored from the germline J gene. The V call is TRBV28, the J call TRBJ2-4; 7 nucleotides align to TRBD2. The CDR3 totals 16 residues. Germline-derived CDR1 and CDR2 are MDHEN and SYDVKM. V lost 6 bases and J lost 6; bases outside the gene matches: 14. The sequenced part of the CDR3 DNA is TGTGCCAGCAGGCCCGTTCCGGGCAGGGAGGGAAACATT. Protein product: CASRPVPGREGNI. The entire CDR3 protein reads CASRPVPGREGNIQYF.

This clone occurred many times. The read comes to an end 3 residues before the CDR3 does, leaving the germline J gene to fill in the end. This rearrangement joins TRBV19 to TRBJ2-7; 12 positions agree with TRBD1. Unmatched junction bases numbered 7, after V lost 4 bases and J lost 6 bases. Germline CDR1 and CDR2: LNHDA and SQIVND (reference sequence). This CDR3 contains 15 residues. The covered CDR3 bases are TGTGCCAGTAGTACCCCCGGGACAGGGGGCGGCGAG. Its protein is CASSTPGTGGGE. The entire CDR3 protein is CASSTPGTGGGEQYF.

This clone was counted many times. The read ends 3 residues before the CDR3 terminus; that terminus is restored from the germline J gene. The chain carries TRBV18 and TRBJ2-5; 9 nucleotides match TRBD2. The CDR3 extends over 17 amino acids. Trimming removed 3 bases from V and 5 bases from J; junction bases left unmatched: 13. CDR1 and CDR2 from the germline V gene are KGHSH and LQKENI. Incomplete CDR3 DNA: TGTGCCAGCTCACCCCCTTGGGGTAGCGGGAGAATGGAGACC. Translated, it gives CASSPPWGSGRMET. The full CDR3 protein is CASSPPWGSGRMETQYF.

This clone came up many times. The read gets to within 3 residues of the CDR3 end, and the germline J gene fills in the rest. The chain joins TRBV5-1 to TRBJ2-2, with D perhaps TRBD1 (5 bases). V gave up 4 bases and J gave up 1 base, with 14 bases separating them. In germline, CDR1 is SGHRS, CDR2 YFSETQ. CDR3 size: 16 residues. CDR3 loop: CASSRRQPLNTGELFF. The CDR3 DNA, read in part, is TGCGCCAGCAGCCGGAGACAGCCACTGAACACCGGGGAG.

With respect to this clone: The read halts 3 residues ahead of the CDR3 end, with the missing end drawn from the germline J gene. The chain has TRBV14 and TRBJ2-5; 7 bases align to TRBD1. V shed 4 bases, J shed 5 bases, and the junction held 10 bases outside the gene matches. This CDR3 spans 15 amino acids. Germline CDR1 SGHDN, CDR2 FVKESK. The chain's CDR3 is CASSRPFTGVETQYF. The CDR3 bases that were read are TGTGCCAGCAGCCGTCCGTTCACAGGGGTCGAGACC.

As concerns this clone: The observed sequence ends 3 residues before the CDR3 terminus, with the missing tail filled in from the germline J gene. V and J are TRBV7-2 and TRBJ2-5; tentatively, D is TRBD1 (6 bases). Per the germline V gene, CDR1 is SGHTA and CDR2 is FQGNSA. This CDR3 has 13 residues. Between the trimmed V and J ends, which lost 5 bases and 4 bases, there was a span of 11 bases. The CDR3 reads CASSPGAGETQYF. The sequenced part of the CDR3 DNA is TGTGCCAGCAGCCCAGGGGCGGGAGAGACC.

This clone showed up just a few times. The CDR3 DNA, read in part, is TGTGCCAGCAGCCCACAGGGGGCAGATGAGACC. It encodes CASSPQGADET. The entire CDR3 protein reads CASSPQGADETQYF. The chain is built from TRBV7-3 and TRBJ2-5; 9 nucleotides line up with TRBD1. The CDR3 end falls 3 residues outside the read, so it is completed with the germline J gene. This CDR3 comprises 14 residues. Germline V CDR1 and CDR2: SGHTA, FQGTGA. V lost 5 bases to trimming and J lost 5 bases; unmatched junction nucleotides: 6.

The sample holds many counts of this clone. The read ends 3 residues early relative to the CDR3; the germline J gene fills the gap. This chain connects TRBV28 to TRBJ1-4; 7 positions agree with TRBD1. CDR1 MDHEN and CDR2 SYDVKM come from the germline V gene. This CDR3 has 16 amino acids. After removal of 5 bases from V and 0 bases from J, the junction contained 6 bases not matched to a gene. CDR3 sequence reads: CASSPGTATTNEKLFF. The sequenced part of the CDR3 DNA is TGTGCCAGCAGTCCCGGGACAGCCACAACTAATGAAAAA.

This clone was recorded at least ten times. Sequencing ends 3 residues short of the CDR3 end; the germline J gene provides the rest. V usage is TRBV18 and J usage is TRBJ2-5; 7 bases are shared with TRBD1. The ends lost 2 bases at V and 5 bases at J; junction bases unmatched: 11. Looked up from germline, CDR1 is KGHSH and CDR2 is LQKENI. The CDR3 sequence is 16 residues long. CDR3 region: CASSPTVQGVGETQYF. The DNA read from the CDR3 is TGTGCCAGCTCACCAACGGTCCAGGGGGTAGGGGAGACC.

A note on this clone: The read gets to within 3 residues of the CDR3 end, and the germline J gene fills in the rest. The chain recombines TRBV2 with TRBJ1-2; D is unresolved. Germline V lookup: CDR1 SNHLY, CDR2 FYNNEI. Trimming stripped 2 bases from V and 7 bases from J, with 8 bases between. The CDR3 is 12 amino acids. The sequenced CDR3 bases are TGTGCCAGCAGTGAATCGGGGTTTGGC. As protein: CASSESGFG. The entire CDR3 sequence reads CASSESGFGYTF.